These T cell receptor beta chains were read from a single sample in a study of STAT5B mutations in CD4+ large granular lymphocyte leukemia. Sequencing used immunoSEQ multiplex PCR; TCRdb keeps in-frame clones, though not all of them. This sample has 20,000 to 25,000 clones; 75% occur once, and the top ten carry approximately 4.1%. Input material: CD4+ T cells from blood buffy coats. The receptors originated from a human donor in good health. CDR3s include the opening cysteine and the closing phenylalanine or tryptophan. D genes are given only for firm matches. Part of the rows lack a size; the others show once, few, many or a class for expanded clones.

v_call	d_call	j_call	clone_size	cdr3_aa	cdr3_nt
TRBV6-1	-	TRBJ2-3	-	CASSPLGNTDTQYF	TGTGCCAGCAGTCCTCTAGGGAACACAGATACGCAGTATTTT
TRBV5-6	TRBD2	TRBJ2-7	-	CASSLEGLAGISYEQYF	TGTGCCAGCAGCTTGGAGGGACTAGCGGGAATCTCCTACGAGCAGTACTTC
TRBV6-4	TRBD1	TRBJ1-2	-	CASMGDRGGYTF	TGTGCCAGCATGGGGGACAGGGGCGGCTACACCTTC
TRBV6-6	-	TRBJ2-2	-	CASSFANSGYTGELFF	TGTGCCAGCAGTTTTGCGAATAGCGGTTACACCGGGGAGCTGTTTTTT
TRBV9	-	TRBJ2-1	few	CASSAENEQFF	TGTGCCAGCAGCGCCGAGAATGAGCAGTTCTTC
TRBV9	TRBD2	TRBJ2-3	-	CASSLTTSSDTQYF	TGTGCCAGCAGCTTGACGACTAGCTCAGATACGCAGTATTTT
TRBV7-2	TRBD2	TRBJ2-1	-	CASSLFGGRGKYNEQFF	TGTGCCAGCAGTTTATTCGGCGGGAGGGGGAAGTACAATGAGCAGTTCTTC
TRBV6-6	TRBD1	TRBJ1-1	-	CASIGPGGDTEAFF	TGTGCCAGCATCGGTCCAGGGGGGGACACTGAAGCTTTCTTT
TRBV2	-	TRBJ2-1	-	CASSEEVYGGNEQFF	TGTGCCAGCAGTGAAGAAGTGTACGGGGGCAATGAGCAGTTCTTC
TRBV5-6	TRBD1	TRBJ2-7	-	CASRKLVDVDRGSYEQYF	TGTGCCAGCAGAAAGCTAGTAGACGTGGACAGGGGTTCCTACGAGCAGTACTTC
TRBV5-1	TRBD2	TRBJ2-3	-	CASQTFSGGSTDTQYF	TGCGCCAGCCAGACTTTCAGCGGGGGTAGCACAGATACGCAGTATTTT
TRBV5-4	-	TRBJ1-2	once	CASSLATRSNYGYTF	TGTGCCAGCAGCTTGGCGACAAGATCTAACTATGGCTACACCTTC
TRBV2	TRBD1	TRBJ2-5	-	CASRRTGALQETQYF	TGTGCCAGCAGAAGGACAGGGGCGCTCCAAGAGACCCAGTACTTC
TRBV5-1	-	TRBJ2-2	few	CASSLLGDSGELFF	TGCGCCAGCAGCTTGCTCGGGGATTCCGGGGAGCTGTTTTTT
TRBV19	-	TRBJ1-1	-	CASSISRSTEAFF	TGTGCCAGTAGTATATCCCGGAGCACTGAAGCTTTCTTT
TRBV11-3	-	TRBJ1-1	-	CASSWQGNTEAFF	TGTGCCAGCAGCTGGCAGGGGAACACTGAAGCTTTCTTT
TRBV7-9	-	TRBJ1-2	-	CASSLGIDRTNYGYTF	TGTGCCAGCAGCTTAGGTATAGACAGAACTAACTATGGCTACACCTTC
TRBV2	TRBD1	TRBJ1-6	-	CASAPGQGNSPLHF	TGTGCCAGCGCACCGGGACAGGGTAATTCACCCCTCCACTTT
TRBV11-3	-	TRBJ2-1	-	CASSFGFSSYNEQFF	TGTGCCAGCAGCTTTGGGTTTAGCTCCTACAATGAGCAGTTCTTC
TRBV2	-	TRBJ2-3	-	CASSTTDTQYF	TGTGCCAGCAGTACAACAGATACGCAGTATTTT
TRBV9	TRBD1	TRBJ2-2	-	CASSVTGGANTGELFF	TGTGCCAGCAGCGTTACAGGGGGCGCGAACACCGGGGAGCTGTTTTTT
TRBV18	TRBD2	TRBJ2-1	-	CASSPSLAGQYNEQFF	TGTGCCAGCTCACCATCCCTAGCGGGACAGTACAATGAGCAGTTCTTC
TRBV6-5	-	TRBJ1-2	-	CASRPTPDHWLNTF	TGTGCCAGCAGACCCACTCCGGACCATTGGCTAAACACCTTC
TRBV10-1	TRBD1	TRBJ2-2	-	CASSVKQGPTGELFF	TGCGCCAGCAGCGTCAAACAGGGGCCAACCGGGGAGCTGTTTTTT
TRBV6-1	-	TRBJ1-2	-	CASSEGSAGTYYGYTF	TGTGCCAGCAGTGAAGGGTCGGCGGGGACTTACTATGGCTACACCTTC
TRBV10-2	-	TRBJ1-1	-	CASQQGNTEAFF	TGCGCCAGCCAACAGGGGAACACTGAAGCTTTCTTT
TRBV28	-	TRBJ1-2	few	CASSDSNYGYTF	TGTGCCAGCAGTGACAGTAACTATGGCTACACCTTC
TRBV10-2	TRBD1	TRBJ2-3	-	CASKISTGGSSDTQYF	TGCGCCAGCAAGATTAGCACAGGGGGCTCGTCAGATACGCAGTATTTT
TRBV7-2	-	TRBJ1-5	once	CASSFGSVLQPQHF	TGTGCCAGCAGCTTCGGAAGCGTACTGCAGCCCCAGCATTTT
TRBV27	-	TRBJ2-7	-	CASSLSGQGRYEQYF	TGTGCCAGCAGCCTTAGTGGGCAGGGTCGTTACGAGCAGTACTTC
TRBV30	-	TRBJ2-1	-	CAWAGLYNEQFF	TGTGCCTGGGCGGGACTTTACAATGAGCAGTTCTTC
TRBV5-6	TRBD1	TRBJ1-2	-	CASSLEQGIYGYTF	TGTGCCAGCAGCTTGGAACAGGGGATCTATGGCTACACCTTC
TRBV15	-	TRBJ1-2	-	CATSTRTASYGYTF	TGTGCCACCAGCACACGGACGGCAAGCTATGGCTACACCTTC
TRBV7-8	-	TRBJ2-3	-	CASPTSRGSTDTQYF	TGTGCCAGCCCCACCTCCCGCGGGAGCACAGATACGCAGTATTTT
TRBV10-3	-	TRBJ1-1	-	CAISEAGEDTEAFF	TGTGCCATCAGTGAGGCAGGGGAGGACACTGAAGCTTTCTTT
TRBV29-1	-	TRBJ2-3	-	CSVGRGFGDTQYF	TGCAGCGTTGGAAGGGGGTTTGGAGATACGCAGTATTTT
TRBV6-1	TRBD1	TRBJ2-7	-	CASNNRGVSYEQYF	TGTGCCAGCAACAACAGGGGCGTCTCCTACGAGCAGTACTTC
TRBV27	TRBD1	TRBJ2-7	-	CASSLSAYRDRTYEQYF	TGTGCCAGCAGTTTATCCGCCTACAGGGACAGAACCTACGAGCAGTACTTC
TRBV7-9	-	TRBJ2-7	-	CASSLQNSYEQYF	TGTGCCAGCAGCTTACAAAACTCCTACGAGCAGTACTTC
TRBV5-8	-	TRBJ2-1	-	CASSGVYNEQFF	TGTGCCAGCAGCGGGGTATACAATGAGCAGTTCTTC
TRBV6-1	-	TRBJ1-2	-	CASQGPQGGYTF	TGTGCCAGCCAGGGACCTCAGGGGGGCTACACCTTC
TRBV5-4	-	TRBJ2-3	once	CASSLEGTDTQYF	TGTGCCAGCAGCTTGGAGGGTACAGATACGCAGTATTTT
TRBV4-1	-	TRBJ2-1	-	CASSESPYNEQFF	TGCGCCAGCAGTGAGAGTCCCTACAATGAGCAGTTCTTC
TRBV7-8	TRBD2	TRBJ2-7	-	CASSLAGGISYEQYF	TGTGCCAGCAGCTTAGCGGGGGGGATCTCCTACGAGCAGTACTTC
TRBV5-1	TRBD1	TRBJ1-5	-	CASSPHGQGDQPQHF	TGCGCCAGCAGCCCCCATGGACAGGGAGATCAGCCCCAGCATTTT
TRBV27	TRBD2	TRBJ2-5	-	CASRSRLAGGSYQETQYF	TGTGCCAGCAGAAGCAGACTAGCGGGAGGCTCCTACCAAGAGACCCAGTACTTC